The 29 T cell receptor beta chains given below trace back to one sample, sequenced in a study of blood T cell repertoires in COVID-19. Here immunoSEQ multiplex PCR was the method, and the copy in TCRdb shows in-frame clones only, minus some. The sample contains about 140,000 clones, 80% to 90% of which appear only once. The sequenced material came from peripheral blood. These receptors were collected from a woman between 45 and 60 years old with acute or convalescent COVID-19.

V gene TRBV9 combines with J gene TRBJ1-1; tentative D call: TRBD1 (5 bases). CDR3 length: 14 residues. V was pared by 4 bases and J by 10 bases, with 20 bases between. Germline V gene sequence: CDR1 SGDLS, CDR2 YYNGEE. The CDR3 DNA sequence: TGTGCCAGCAGCCCCCCCTCGGGGCCCGGGGGAGCTTTCTTT. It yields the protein CASSPPSGPGGAFF.

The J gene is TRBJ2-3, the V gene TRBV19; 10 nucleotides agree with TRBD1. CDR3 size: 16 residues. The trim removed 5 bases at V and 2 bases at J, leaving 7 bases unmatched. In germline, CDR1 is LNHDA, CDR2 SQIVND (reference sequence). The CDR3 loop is CASSLPGQGTTDTQYF. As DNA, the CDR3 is TGTGCCAGTAGTCTCCCGGGACAGGGGACCACAGATACGCAGTATTTT.

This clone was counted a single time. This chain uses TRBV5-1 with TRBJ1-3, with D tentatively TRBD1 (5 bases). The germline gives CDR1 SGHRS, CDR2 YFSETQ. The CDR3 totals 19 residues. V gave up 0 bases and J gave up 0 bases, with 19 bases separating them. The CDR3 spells CASSLVREGQPFSGNTIYF. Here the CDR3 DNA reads TGCGCCAGCAGCTTGGTGCGGGAGGGGCAGCCATTCTCTGGAAACACCATATATTTT.

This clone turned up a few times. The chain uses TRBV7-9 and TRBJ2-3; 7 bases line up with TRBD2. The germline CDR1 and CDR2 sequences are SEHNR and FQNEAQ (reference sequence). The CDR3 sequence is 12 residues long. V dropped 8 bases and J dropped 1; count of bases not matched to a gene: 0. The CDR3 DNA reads TGTGCCAGCCTAGCGGGCACAGATACGCAGTATTTT. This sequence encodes CASLAGTDTQYF.

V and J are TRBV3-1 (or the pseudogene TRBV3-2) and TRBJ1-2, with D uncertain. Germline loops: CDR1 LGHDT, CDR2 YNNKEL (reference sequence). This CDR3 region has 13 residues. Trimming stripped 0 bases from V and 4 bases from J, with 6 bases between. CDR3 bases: TGTGCCAGCAGCCAAGATGCGGTCTATGGCTACACCTTC. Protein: CASSQDAVYGYTF.

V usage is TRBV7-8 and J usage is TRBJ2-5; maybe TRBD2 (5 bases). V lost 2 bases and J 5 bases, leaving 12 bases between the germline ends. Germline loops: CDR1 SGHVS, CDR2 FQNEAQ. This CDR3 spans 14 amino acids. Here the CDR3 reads CASSLRRIGETQYF. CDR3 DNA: TGTGCCAGCAGCTTAAGGAGGATCGGTGAGACCCAGTACTTC.

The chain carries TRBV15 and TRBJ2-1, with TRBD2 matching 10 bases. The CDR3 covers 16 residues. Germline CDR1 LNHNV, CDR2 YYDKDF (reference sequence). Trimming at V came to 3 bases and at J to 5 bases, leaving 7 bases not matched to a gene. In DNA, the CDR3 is TGTGCCACCAGCAGGTATCTAGCGGGAGCGGACAATGAGCAGTTCTTC. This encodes CATSRYLAGADNEQFF.

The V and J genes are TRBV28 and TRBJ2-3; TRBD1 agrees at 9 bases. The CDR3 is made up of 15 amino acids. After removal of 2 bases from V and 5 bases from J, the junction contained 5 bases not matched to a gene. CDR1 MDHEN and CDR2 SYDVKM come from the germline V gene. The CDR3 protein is CASSLQDRGGDTQYF. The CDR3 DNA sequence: TGTGCCAGCAGTTTACAAGACAGGGGGGGAGATACGCAGTATTTT.

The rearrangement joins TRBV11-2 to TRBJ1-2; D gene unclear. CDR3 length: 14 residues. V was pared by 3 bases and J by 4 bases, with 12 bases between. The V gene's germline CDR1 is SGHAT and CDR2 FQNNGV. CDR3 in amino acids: CASSLVAPGYGYTF. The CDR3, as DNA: TGTGCCAGCAGCTTGGTGGCCCCAGGCTATGGCTACACCTTC.

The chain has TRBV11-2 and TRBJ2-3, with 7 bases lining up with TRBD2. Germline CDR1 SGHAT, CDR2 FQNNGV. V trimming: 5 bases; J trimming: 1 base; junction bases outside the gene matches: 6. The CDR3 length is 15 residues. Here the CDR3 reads CASSVSTSGTDTQYF. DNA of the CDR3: TGTGCCAGCAGCGTTAGTACTAGCGGCACAGATACGCAGTATTTT.

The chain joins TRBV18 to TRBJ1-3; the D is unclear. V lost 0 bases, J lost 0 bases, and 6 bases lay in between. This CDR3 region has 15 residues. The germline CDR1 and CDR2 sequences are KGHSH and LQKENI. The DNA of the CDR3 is TGTGCCAGCTCACCACCAGGGAGCTCTGGAAACACCATATATTTT. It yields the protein CASSPPGSSGNTIYF.

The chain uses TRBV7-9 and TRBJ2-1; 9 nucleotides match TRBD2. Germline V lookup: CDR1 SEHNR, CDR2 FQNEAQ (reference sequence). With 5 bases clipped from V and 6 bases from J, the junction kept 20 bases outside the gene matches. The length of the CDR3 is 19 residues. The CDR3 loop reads CASSPGPFSSGSARNEQFF. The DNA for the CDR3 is TGTGCCAGCAGCCCAGGGCCCTTTAGTAGCGGGAGTGCACGCAATGAGCAGTTCTTC.

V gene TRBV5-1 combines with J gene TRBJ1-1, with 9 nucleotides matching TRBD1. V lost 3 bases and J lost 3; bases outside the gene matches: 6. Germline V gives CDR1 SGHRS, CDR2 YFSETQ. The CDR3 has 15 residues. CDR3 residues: CASSSRTGVHTEAFF. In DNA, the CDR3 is TGCGCCAGCAGCTCTCGGACAGGGGTGCACACTGAAGCTTTCTTT.

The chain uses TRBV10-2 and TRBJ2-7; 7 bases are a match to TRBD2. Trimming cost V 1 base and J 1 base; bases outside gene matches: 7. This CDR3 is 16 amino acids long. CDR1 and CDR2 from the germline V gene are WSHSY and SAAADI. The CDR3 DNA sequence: TGCGCCAGCAGTGAGTTCGTTTCTAGCGGATCCTACGAGCAGTACTTC. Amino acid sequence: CASSEFVSSGSYEQYF.

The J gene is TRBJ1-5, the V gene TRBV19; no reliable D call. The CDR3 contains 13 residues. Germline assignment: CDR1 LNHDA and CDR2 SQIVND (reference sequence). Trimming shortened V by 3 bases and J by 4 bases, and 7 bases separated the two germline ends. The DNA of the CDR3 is TGTGCCAGTAGTATTTGGGAGAATCAGCCCCAGCATTTT. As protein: CASSIWENQPQHF.

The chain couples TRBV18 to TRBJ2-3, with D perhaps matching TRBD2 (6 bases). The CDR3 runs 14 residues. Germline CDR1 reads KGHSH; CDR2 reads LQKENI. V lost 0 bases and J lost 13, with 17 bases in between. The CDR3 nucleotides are TGTGCCAGCTCACCACCGGGACTTCCCCCCGCCAAGTATTTT. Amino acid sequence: CASSPPGLPPAKYF.

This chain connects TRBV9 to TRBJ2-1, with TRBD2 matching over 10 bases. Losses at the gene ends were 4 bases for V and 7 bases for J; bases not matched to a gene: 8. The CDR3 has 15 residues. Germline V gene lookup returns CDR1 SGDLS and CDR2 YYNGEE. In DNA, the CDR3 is TGTGCCAGCAGCTCTCTAGCGGGGGATTTAAATGAGCAGTTCTTC. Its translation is CASSSLAGDLNEQFF.

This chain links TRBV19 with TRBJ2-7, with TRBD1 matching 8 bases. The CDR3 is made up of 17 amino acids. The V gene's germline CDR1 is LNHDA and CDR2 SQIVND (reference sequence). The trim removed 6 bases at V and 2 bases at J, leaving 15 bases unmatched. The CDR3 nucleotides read TGTGCCAGTAGCCCAACCACCGGGACAGGACTAACCTACGAGCAGTACTTC. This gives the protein CASSPTTGTGLTYEQYF. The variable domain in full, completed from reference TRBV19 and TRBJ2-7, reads DGGITQSPKYLFRKEGQNVTLSCEQNLNHDAMYWYRQDPGQGLRLIYYSQIVNDFQKGDIAEGYSVSREKKESFPLTVTSAQKNPTAFYLCASSPTTGTGLTYEQYFGPGTRLTVT.

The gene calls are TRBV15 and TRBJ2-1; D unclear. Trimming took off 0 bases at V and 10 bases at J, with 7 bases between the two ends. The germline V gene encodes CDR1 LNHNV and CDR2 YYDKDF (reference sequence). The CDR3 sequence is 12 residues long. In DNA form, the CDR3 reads TGTGCCACCAGCAGAGATCGCGCCGAGCAGTTCTTC. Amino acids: CATSRDRAEQFF. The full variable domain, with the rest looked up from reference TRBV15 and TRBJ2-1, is DAMVIQNPRYQVTQFGKPVTLSCSQTLNHNVMYWYQQKSSQAPKLLFHYYDKDFNNEADTPDNFQSRRPNTSFCFLDIRSPGLGDTAMYLCATSRDRAEQFFGPGTRLTVL.

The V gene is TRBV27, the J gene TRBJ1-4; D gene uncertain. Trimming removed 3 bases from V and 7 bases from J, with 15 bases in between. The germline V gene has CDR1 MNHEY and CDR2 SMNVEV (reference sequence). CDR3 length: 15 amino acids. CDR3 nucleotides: TGTGCCAGCAGTTTTTACGGGCGGGTCAGTGAAAAACTGTTTTTT. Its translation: CASSFYGRVSEKLFF. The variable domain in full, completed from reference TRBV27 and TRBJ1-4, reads EAQVTQNPRYLITVTGKKLTVTCSQNMNHEYMSWYRQDPGLGLRQIYYSMNVEVTDKGDVPEGYKVSRKEKRNFPLILESPSPNQTSLYFCASSFYGRVSEKLFFGSGTQLSVL.

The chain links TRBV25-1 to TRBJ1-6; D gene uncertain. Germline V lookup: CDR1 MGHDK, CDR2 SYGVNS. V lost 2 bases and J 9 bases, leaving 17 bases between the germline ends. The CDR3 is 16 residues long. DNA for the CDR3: TGTGCCAGCAGTGAACGAGATCCAACCGTCGGTTCACCCCTCCACTTT. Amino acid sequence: CASSERDPTVGSPLHF. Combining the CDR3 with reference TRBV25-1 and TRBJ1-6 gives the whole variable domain EADIYQTPRYLVIGTGKKITLECSQTMGHDKMYWYQQDPGMELHLIHYSYGVNSTEKGDLSSESTVSRIRTEHFPLTLESARPSHTSQYLCASSERDPTVGSPLHFGNGTRLTVT.

CDR3 DNA sequence: TGTGCCAGCAGTGAGCCCAGGGCCGTCTCTGGAAACACCATATATTTT. Encoded protein: CASSEPRAVSGNTIYF. The chain recombines TRBV2 with TRBJ1-3; maybe TRBD1 (5 bases). The CDR3 loop spans 16 amino acids. CDR1 is SNHLY, CDR2 FYNNEI, per germline. Trimming took off 3 bases at V and 0 bases at J, with 12 bases between the two ends.

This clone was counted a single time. The CDR3 sequence: CASSSGVTGTGELFF. The CDR3 bases are TGTGCCAGCAGCTCGGGAGTAACGGGAACCGGGGAGCTGTTTTTT. The genes are TRBV9 and TRBJ2-2; TRBD2 might be the D (6 bases). Deletions cut 4 bases from V and 5 bases from J, with 15 bases between. The CDR3 is made up of 15 amino acids. CDR1 SGDLS and CDR2 YYNGEE come from the germline V gene.

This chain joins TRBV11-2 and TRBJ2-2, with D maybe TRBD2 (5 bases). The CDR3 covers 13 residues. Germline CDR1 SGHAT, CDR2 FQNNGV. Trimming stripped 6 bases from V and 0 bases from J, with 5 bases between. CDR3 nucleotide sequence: TGTGCCAGCAGGAGGGCGAACACCGGGGAGCTGTTTTTT. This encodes CASRRANTGELFF.

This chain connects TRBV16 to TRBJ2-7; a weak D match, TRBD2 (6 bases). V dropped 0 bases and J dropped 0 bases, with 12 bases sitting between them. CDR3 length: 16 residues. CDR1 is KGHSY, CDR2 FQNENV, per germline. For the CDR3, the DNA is TGTGCCAGCAGCCAATCGGGGGGACTCATCTCCTACGAGCAGTACTTC. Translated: CASSQSGGLISYEQYF.

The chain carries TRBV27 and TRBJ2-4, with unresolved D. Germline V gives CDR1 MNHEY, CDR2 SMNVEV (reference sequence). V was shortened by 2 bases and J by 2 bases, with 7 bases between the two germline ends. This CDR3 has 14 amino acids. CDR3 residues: CASSLRASKNIQYF. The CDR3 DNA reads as TGTGCCAGCAGTTTAAGAGCTTCCAAAAACATTCAGTACTTC.

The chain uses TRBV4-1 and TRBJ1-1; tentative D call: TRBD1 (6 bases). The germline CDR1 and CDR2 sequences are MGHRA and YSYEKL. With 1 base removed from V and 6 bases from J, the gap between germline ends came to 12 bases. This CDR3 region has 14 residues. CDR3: CASSQVLSGAEAFF. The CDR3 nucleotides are TGCGCCAGCAGCCAAGTCCTATCAGGGGCTGAAGCTTTCTTT.

CDR3 coding DNA: TGTGCCAGCACCCTTTACGGGGCTAGCGGAGATACGCAGTATTTT. This gives the protein CASTLYGASGDTQYF. The chain joins TRBV11-2 to TRBJ2-3; TRBD2 agrees at 7 bases. CDR1 SGHAT and CDR2 FQNNGV come from the germline V gene. V lost 7 bases and J lost 5; bases outside the gene matches: 12. The CDR3 extends over 15 amino acids.

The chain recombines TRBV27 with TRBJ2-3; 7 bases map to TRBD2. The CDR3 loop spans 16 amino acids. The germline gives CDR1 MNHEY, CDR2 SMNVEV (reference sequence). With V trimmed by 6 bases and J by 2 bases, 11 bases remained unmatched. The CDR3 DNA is TGTGCCAGCAGCTGGACCGGGCTAGCGGTCACAGATACGCAGTATTTT. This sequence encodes CASSWTGLAVTDTQYF.